The 2 T cell receptor beta chains reported below all come from one sample, sequenced in a study of Graves' ophthalmopathy and Graves' hyperthyroidism. The authors amplified TCR beta CDR3 regions from RNA transcripts. The authors performed first-round RT-PCR with HTBI primers and then a second-round multiplex PCR. A single record per CDR3 protein comes from TCRdb applying MiXCR to the multiplex PCR reads. The data contain more than 300,000 distinct CDR3 sequences, roughly 14% of them singletons. Sequencing was performed on peripheral blood. All receptors derive from a woman between 18 and 30 years old with stable Graves' hyperthyroidism.

This clonotype was recorded at least ten times. The rearrangement joins TRBV19 to TRBJ1-3; unclear D gene. The V end was cut by 6 bases, the J end by 5 bases, with 14 bases between. Per the germline V gene, CDR1 is LNHDA and CDR2 is SQIVND (reference sequence). The CDR3 runs to 14 residues. This chain's CDR3 is CASRTIDDRNTIYF. The CDR3 region has the DNA TGTGCCAGTAGGACAATCGACGACAGAAACACCATATATTTT.

This clonotype has at least ten counts. The chain is built from TRBV12-3 or TRBV12-4 and TRBJ2-2; D ambiguous. CDR3 size: 12 residues. Deletions cut 6 bases from V and 4 bases from J, with 6 bases between. The CDR3 reads CASSPSTGELFF. The CDR3 coding sequence is TGTGCCAGCAGCCCCAGCACCGGGGAGCTGTTTTTT.